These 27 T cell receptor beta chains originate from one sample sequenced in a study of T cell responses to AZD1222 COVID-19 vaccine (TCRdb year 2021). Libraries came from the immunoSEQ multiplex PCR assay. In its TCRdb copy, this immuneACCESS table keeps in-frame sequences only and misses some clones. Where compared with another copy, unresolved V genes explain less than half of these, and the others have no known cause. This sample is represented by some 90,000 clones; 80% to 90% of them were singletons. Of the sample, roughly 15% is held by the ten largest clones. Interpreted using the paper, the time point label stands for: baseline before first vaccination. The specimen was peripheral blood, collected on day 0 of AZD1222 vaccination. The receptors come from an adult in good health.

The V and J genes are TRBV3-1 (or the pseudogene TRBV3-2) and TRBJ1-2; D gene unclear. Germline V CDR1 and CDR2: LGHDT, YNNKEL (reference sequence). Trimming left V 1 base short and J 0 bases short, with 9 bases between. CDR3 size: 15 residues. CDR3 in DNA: TGTGCCAGCAGCCAAGCCAGACTGTCTAACTATGGCTACACCTTC. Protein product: CASSQARLSNYGYTF.

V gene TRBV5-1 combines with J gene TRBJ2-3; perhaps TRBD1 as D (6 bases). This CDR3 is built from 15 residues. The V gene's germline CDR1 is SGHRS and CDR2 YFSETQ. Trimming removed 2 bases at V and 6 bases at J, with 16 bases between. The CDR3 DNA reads TGCGCCAGCAGCTTATACGGTGGGGGCTTTGATACGCAGTATTTT. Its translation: CASSLYGGGFDTQYF.

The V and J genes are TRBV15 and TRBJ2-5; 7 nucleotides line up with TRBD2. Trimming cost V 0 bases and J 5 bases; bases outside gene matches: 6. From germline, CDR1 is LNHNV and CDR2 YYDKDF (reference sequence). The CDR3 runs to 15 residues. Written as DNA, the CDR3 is TGTGCCACCAGCAGAGATTGGGGGGGATCTGAGACCCAGTACTTC. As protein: CATSRDWGGSETQYF.

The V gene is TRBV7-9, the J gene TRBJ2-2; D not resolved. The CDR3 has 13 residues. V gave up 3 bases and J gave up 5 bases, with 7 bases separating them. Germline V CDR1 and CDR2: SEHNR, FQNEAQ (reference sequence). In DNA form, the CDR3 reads TGTGCCAGCAGCTTGCTGGAGACCGGGGAGCTGTTTTTT. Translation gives CASSLLETGELFF.

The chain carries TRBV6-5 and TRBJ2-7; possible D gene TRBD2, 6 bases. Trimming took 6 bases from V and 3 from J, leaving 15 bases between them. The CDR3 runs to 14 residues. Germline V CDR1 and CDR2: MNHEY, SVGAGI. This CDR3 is CASSMRGNFYEQYF. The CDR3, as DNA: TGTGCCAGCAGCATGCGGGGCAACTTCTACGAGCAGTACTTC.

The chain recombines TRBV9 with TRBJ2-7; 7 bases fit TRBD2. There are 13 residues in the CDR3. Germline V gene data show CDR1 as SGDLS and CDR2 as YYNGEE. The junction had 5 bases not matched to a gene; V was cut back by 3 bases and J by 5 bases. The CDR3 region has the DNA TGTGCCAGCAGCGCCTCTCTAGCGGACGAGCAGTACTTC. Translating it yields CASSASLADEQYF.

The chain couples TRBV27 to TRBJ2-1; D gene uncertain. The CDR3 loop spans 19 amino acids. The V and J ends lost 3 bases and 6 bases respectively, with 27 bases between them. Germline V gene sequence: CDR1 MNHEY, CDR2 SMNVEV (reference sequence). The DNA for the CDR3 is TGTGCCAGCAGTTTCCTTTTGACCAATAGGCTGGTGAGAGTCAATGAGCAGTTCTTC. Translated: CASSFLLTNRLVRVNEQFF.

CDR3 loop: CASSLRLAPGSYNEQFF. Here the CDR3 DNA reads TGTGCCAGCAGCTTACGACTAGCCCCTGGCTCCTACAATGAGCAGTTCTTC. The chain recombines TRBV7-8 with TRBJ2-1, with 7 bases fitting TRBD2. The CDR3 has 17 residues. V shed 2 bases, J shed 0 bases, and the junction held 7 bases outside the gene matches. Germline loops: CDR1 SGHVS, CDR2 FQNEAQ.

The CDR3 nucleotides are TGTGCCAGCAGTGAATTCAGGGGGTCACCCCTCCACTTT. This encodes CASSEFRGSPLHF. V is TRBV2 and J is TRBJ1-6, with 7 bases identical to TRBD1. Germline CDR1 reads SNHLY; CDR2 reads FYNNEI. CDR3 size: 13 residues. V lost 2 bases to trimming and J lost 10 bases; unmatched junction nucleotides: 2.

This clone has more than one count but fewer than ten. CDR3 DNA: TGTGCCAGCAGCCCTCAACAGGGTGGAACTGAAGCTTTCTTT. It specifies CASSPQQGGTEAFF. The chain uses TRBV7-9 and TRBJ1-1; a weak D match, TRBD1 (6 bases). V was pared by 5 bases and J by 5 bases, with 15 bases between. The CDR3 spans 14 residues. CDR1 and CDR2 from the germline V gene are SEHNR and FQNEAQ (reference sequence).

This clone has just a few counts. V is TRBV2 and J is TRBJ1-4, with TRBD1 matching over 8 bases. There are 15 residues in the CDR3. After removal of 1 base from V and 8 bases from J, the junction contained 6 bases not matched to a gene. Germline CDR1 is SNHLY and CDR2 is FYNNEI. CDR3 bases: TGTGCCAGCAGTGAAGGGACAGGGTTCGGCGAAAAACTGTTTTTT. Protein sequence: CASSEGTGFGEKLFF.

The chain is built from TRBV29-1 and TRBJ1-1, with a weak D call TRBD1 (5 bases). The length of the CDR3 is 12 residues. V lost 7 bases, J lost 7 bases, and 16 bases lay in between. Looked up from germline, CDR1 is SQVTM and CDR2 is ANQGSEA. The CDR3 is CSAGFGRVEAFF. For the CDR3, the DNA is TGCAGCGCCGGGTTTGGCAGGGTTGAAGCTTTCTTT.

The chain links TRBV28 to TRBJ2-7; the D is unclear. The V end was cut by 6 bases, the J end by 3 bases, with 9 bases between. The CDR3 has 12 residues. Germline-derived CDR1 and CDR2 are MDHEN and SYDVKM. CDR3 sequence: CASSLAGYEQYF. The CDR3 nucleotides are TGTGCCAGCAGCCTGGCCGGCTACGAGCAGTACTTC.

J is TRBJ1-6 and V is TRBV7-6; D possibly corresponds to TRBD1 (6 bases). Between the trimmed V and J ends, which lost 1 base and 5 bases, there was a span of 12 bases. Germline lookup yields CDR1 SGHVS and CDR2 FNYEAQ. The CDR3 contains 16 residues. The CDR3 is CASSLDRVENNSPLHF. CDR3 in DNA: TGTGCCAGCAGCTTAGACAGGGTTGAGAATAATTCACCCCTCCACTTT.

In nucleotides, the CDR3 is TGTGCCAGCAGCTCCGAAGACAGGGGGAACCATGGCTACACCTTC. As protein: CASSSEDRGNHGYTF. This sequence joins TRBV3-1 (or the pseudogene TRBV3-2) and TRBJ1-2, with 9 bases lining up with TRBD1. CDR1 and CDR2 from the germline V gene are LGHDT and YNNKEL (reference sequence). The V segment lost 5 bases and the J segment 6 bases; nucleotides outside the gene matches: 10. This CDR3 region has 15 residues.

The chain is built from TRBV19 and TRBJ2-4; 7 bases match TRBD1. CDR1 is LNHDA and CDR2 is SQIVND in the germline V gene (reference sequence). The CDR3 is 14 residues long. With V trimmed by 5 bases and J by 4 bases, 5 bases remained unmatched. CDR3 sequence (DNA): TGTGCCAGTAGTCAAGACAGGGATAAAAACATTCAGTACTTC. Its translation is CASSQDRDKNIQYF.

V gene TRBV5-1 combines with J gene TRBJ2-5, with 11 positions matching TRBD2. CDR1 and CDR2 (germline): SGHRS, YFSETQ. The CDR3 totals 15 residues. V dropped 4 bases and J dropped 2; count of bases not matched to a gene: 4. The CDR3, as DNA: TGCGCCAGCAGCCCGAGGACTAGCGGGCAAGAGACCCAGTACTTC. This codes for CASSPRTSGQETQYF.

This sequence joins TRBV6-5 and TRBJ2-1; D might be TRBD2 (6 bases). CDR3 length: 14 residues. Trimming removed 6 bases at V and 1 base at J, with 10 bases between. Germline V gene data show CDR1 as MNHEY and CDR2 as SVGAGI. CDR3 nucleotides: TGTGCCAGCAGCCGACGGGAGTCCTACAATGAGCAGTTCTTC. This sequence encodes CASSRRESYNEQFF.

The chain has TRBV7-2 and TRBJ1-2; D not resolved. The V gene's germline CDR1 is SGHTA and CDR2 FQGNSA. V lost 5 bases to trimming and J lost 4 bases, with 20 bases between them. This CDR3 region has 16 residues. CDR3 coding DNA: TGTGCCAGCAGCATGGCGTATGACGTTCACCCCTATGGCTACACCTTC. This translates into CASSMAYDVHPYGYTF.

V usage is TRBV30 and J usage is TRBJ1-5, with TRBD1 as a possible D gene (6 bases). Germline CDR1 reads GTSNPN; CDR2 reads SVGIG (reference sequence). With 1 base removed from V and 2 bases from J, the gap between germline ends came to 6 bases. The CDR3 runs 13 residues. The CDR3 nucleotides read TGTGCCTGGAGTGCAGGGGGCAATCAGCCCCAGCATTTT. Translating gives CAWSAGGNQPQHF.

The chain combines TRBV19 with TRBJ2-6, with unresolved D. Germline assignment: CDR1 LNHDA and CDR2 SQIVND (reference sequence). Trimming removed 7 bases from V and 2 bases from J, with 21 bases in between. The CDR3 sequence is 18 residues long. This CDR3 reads CASIGFGLVPPGANVLTF. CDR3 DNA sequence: TGTGCCAGTATCGGTTTCGGGCTAGTCCCACCTGGGGCCAACGTCCTGACTTTC.

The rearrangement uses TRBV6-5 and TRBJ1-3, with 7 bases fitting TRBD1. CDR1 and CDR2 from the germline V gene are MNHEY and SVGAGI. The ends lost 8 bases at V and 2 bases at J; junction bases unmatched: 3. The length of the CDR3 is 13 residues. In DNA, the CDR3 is TGTGCCAGCGGGGGGACAGCTGGAAACACCATATATTTT. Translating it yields CASGGTAGNTIYF.

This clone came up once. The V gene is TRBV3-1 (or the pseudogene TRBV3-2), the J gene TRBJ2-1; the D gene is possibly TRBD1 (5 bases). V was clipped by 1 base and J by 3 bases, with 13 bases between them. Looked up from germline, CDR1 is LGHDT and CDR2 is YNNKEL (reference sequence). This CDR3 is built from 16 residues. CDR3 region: CASSQARTLVYNEQFF. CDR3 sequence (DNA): TGTGCCAGCAGCCAAGCTAGGACACTGGTCTACAATGAGCAGTTCTTC.

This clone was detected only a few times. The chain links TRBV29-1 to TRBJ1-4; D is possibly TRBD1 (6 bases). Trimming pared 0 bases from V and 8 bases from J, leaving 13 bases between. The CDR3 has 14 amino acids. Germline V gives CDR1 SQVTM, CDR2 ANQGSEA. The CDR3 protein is CSVEEPGEGEKLFF. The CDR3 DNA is TGCAGCGTTGAAGAGCCAGGGGAAGGGGAAAAACTGTTTTTT.

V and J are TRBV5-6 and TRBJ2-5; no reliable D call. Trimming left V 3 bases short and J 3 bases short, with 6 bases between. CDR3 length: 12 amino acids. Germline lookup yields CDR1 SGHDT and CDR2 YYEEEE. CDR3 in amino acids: CASSSYEETQYF. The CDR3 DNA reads TGTGCCAGCAGCTCCTATGAAGAGACCCAGTACTTC.

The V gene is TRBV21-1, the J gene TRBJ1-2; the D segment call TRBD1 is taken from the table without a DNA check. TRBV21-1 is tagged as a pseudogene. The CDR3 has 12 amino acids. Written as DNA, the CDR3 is TGTGCCAGCGGGACAGACGACTATGGCTACACCTTC. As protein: CASGTDDYGYTF.

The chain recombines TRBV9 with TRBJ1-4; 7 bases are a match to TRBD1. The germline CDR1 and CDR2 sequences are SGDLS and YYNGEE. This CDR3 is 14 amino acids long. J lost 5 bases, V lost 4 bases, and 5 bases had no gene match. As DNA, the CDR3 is TGTGCCAGCAGCCTGTGGGACAGCAATGAAAAACTGTTTTTT. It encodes CASSLWDSNEKLFF.